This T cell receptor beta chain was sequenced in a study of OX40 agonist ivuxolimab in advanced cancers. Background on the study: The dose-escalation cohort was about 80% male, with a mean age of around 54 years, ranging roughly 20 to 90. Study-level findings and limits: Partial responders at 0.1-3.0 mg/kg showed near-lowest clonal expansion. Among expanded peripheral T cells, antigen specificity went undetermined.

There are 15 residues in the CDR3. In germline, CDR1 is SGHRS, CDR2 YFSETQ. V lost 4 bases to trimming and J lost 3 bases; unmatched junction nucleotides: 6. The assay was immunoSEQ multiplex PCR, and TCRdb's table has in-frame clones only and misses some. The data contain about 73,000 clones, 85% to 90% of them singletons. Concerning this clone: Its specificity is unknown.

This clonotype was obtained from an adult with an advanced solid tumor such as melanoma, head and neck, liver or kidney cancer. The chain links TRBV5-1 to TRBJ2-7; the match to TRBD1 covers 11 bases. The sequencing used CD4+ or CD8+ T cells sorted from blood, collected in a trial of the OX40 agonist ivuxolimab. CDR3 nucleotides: TGCGCCAGCAGCCCCTGGACAGGGGGCGGCTACGAGCAGTACTTC. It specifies CASSPWTGGGYEQYF.